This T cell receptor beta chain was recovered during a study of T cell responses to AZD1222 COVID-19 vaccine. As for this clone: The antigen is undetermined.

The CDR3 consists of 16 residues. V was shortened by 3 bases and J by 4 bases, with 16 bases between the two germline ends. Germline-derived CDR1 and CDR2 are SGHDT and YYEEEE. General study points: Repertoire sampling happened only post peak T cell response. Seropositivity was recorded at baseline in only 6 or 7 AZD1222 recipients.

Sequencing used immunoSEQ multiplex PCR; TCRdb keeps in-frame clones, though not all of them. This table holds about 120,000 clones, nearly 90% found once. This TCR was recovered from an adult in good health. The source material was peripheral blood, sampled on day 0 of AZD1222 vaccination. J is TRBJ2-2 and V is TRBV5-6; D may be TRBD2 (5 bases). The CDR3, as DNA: TGTGCCAGCAGCTCCACCGGGGAAACACCCACCGGGGAGCTGTTTTTT. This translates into CASSSTGETPTGELFF.